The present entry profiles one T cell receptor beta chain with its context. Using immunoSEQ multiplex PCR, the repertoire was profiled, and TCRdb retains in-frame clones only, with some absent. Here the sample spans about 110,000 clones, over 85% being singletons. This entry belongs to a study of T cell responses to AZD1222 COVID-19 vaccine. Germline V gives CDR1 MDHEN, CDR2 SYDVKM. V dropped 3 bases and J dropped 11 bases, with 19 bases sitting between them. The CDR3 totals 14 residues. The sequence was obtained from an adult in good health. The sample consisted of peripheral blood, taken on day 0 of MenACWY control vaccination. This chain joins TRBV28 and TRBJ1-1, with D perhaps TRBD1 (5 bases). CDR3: CASSLGLGTVGAFF. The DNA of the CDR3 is TGTGCCAGCAGTTTGGGGTTGGGGACGGTCGGCGCTTTCTTT.